A selection of T cell receptor beta chains follows, all from one sample in a study of early T cells in non-severe SARS-CoV-2 infection. One entry per CDR3 protein, called by TCRdb with MiXCR from the 5' RACE reads. This sample carries fewer than 60,000 distinct CDR3 sequences, around a tenth of them seen once, and the ten largest clones take 4% to 5%. Sequencing was performed on whole blood. The receptors stem from an adult who was a healthcare worker with PCR-confirmed SARS-CoV-2 infection or an uninfected control (not recorded which). Each CDR3 is given with its conserved first and last residue. A D gene is named only where the DNA matches it firmly. Clone sizes are given selectively: once, few, many, or a class where the clone is expanded.

J gene	clone size	D gene	V gene	CDR3 DNA	CDR3 protein
TRBJ2-4	many	-	TRBV5-6	TGTGCCAGCAGCTTGGTCGGGGACACCGGAAACATTCAGTACTTC	CASSLVGDTGNIQYF
TRBJ2-7	many	-	TRBV5-1	TGCGCCAGCAGCTTGGTATCAGGGTCCTACGAGCAGTACTTC	CASSLVSGSYEQYF
TRBJ1-5	many	TRBD1	TRBV18	TGTGCCAGCTCACCGACAGGGGAGCATCAGCCCCAGCATTTT	CASSPTGEHQPQHF
TRBJ1-4	-	-	TRBV7-9	TGTGCCAGCAGCTCCAGTAATGAAAAACTGTTTTTT	CASSSSNEKLFF
TRBJ1-1	many	-	TRBV5-4	TGTGCCAGCAGCTTGGCGGGGAACACTGAAGCTTTCTTT	CASSLAGNTEAFF
TRBJ2-1	many	TRBD1	TRBV5-1	TGCGCCAGCAGCTTGGAGGGACAGGGGGTCGATGAGCAGTTCTTC	CASSLEGQGVDEQFF
TRBJ2-7	many	-	TRBV7-9	TGTGCCAGCAGCTGGCGATCGGGGGAGCTCTACGAGCAGTACTTC	CASSWRSGELYEQYF
TRBJ2-1	many	-	TRBV29-1	-	CSVGEGAREFF
TRBJ1-2	-	-	TRBV5-8	TGTGCCAGCAGCTTTAGGGCCTATGGCTACACCTTC	CASSFRAYGYTF
TRBJ2-7	few	TRBD2	TRBV27	TGTGCCAGCAGTTTATTGGTAGCGGGAGGCCGTCGGGAGCAGTACTTC	CASSLLVAGGRREQYF
TRBJ2-7	many	TRBD1	TRBV7-2	TGTGCCAGCAGCACCGGGACAGTCAACGAGCAGTACTTC	CASSTGTVNEQYF
TRBJ2-7	-	-	TRBV20-1	TGCAGTGCTAGTTGGCCGGGAGCTTCCTACGAGCAGTACTTC	CSASWPGASYEQYF
TRBJ1-5	many	-	TRBV12-3/TRBV12-4	TGTGCCAGCAGTTCTGCACAGTTCAATCAGCCCCAGCATTTT	CASSSAQFNQPQHF
TRBJ2-1	many	-	TRBV5-1	TGCGCCAGCAGCTCAGGACCAGGAGATGAGCAGTTCTTC	CASSSGPGDEQFF
TRBJ2-5	many	-	TRBV20-1	TGCAGTGCTAGAGCCCCCACCGGGCGGAGGAAGGAGGAGACCCAGTACTTC	CSARAPTGRRKEETQYF
TRBJ2-1	many	-	TRBV5-1	TGCGCCAGCAGAATAAACTCCTACAATGAGCAGTTCTTC	CASRINSYNEQFF
TRBJ2-7	few	TRBD1	TRBV6-6	TGTGCCAGCAGCACGGGACAGGATACCTACGAGCAGTACTTC	CASSTGQDTYEQYF
TRBJ1-5	many	-	TRBV7-6	TGTGCCAGCAGCCTACAGGGCCACCAGCCCCAGCATTTT	CASSLQGHQPQHF
TRBJ2-1	many	TRBD1	TRBV27	TGTGCCAGCAGTTCGGGACAGCTAGTATTAAAGGAGCAGTTCTTC	CASSSGQLVLKEQFF
TRBJ2-1	few	TRBD2	TRBV29-1	TGCAGTGCCGCGGGGGGGCCTAGCAATGAGCAGTTCTTC	CSAAGGPSNEQFF
TRBJ1-2	many	-	TRBV10-2	TGCGCCAGCAGTGAGTCGGGCATTGGCTATGGCTACACCTTC	CASSESGIGYGYTF
TRBJ2-7	many	TRBD1	TRBV14	TGTGCCAGCAGCCTCCTCATGGACAGGGGTCGGAGGGACTTC	CASSLLMDRGRRDF
TRBJ2-3	many	-	TRBV7-2	TGTGCCAGCACTCTAGGTGGACGGGGAGGCACAGATACGCAGTATTTT	CASTLGGRGGTDTQYF
TRBJ1-1	-	-	TRBV10-2	TGCGCCAGCAGAGGACCGAACACTGAAGCTTTCTTT	CASRGPNTEAFF
TRBJ1-3	many	-	TRBV7-9	TGTGCCAGCAGCCAGTTCGACTCTGGAAACACCATATATTTT	CASSQFDSGNTIYF
TRBJ2-7	-	-	TRBV7-8	TGTGCCTGCAGCTCCGACTCGCCTTCCTACGAGCAGTACTTC	CACSSDSPSYEQYF
TRBJ2-5	many	TRBD1	TRBV12-3/TRBV12-4	TGTGCCAGCAGGCCAGACCGGGACAGGGGGCGAGAGACCCAGTACTTC	CASRPDRDRGRETQYF
TRBJ2-7	-	-	TRBV28	TGTGCCACTGCGGGACAGTACTACGAGCAGTACTTC	CATAGQYYEQYF
TRBJ2-7	many	TRBD2	TRBV19	TGTGCCAGTAGCCCGATAGCGGGAGGATCCTACGAGCAGTACTTC	CASSPIAGGSYEQYF
TRBJ1-2	few	TRBD1	TRBV3-1	TGTGCCAGCAGCCTTACTAGGACAGGGGGCCGTGACTATGGCTACACCTTC	CASSLTRTGGRDYGYTF
TRBJ2-1	many	-	TRBV5-6	TGTGCCAGCAGCTCGACAGGTTTCGGTGAGCAGTTCTTC	CASSSTGFGEQFF
TRBJ2-3	many	TRBD1	TRBV7-3	TGTGCCAGCAGCTTAGGGACAGGGGGAGATACGCAGTATTTT	CASSLGTGGDTQYF
TRBJ2-1	-	TRBD2	TRBV18	TGTGCCAGCTCACGCGTAACGGGGGACTACTACAATGAGCAGTTCTTC	CASSRVTGDYYNEQFF
TRBJ1-1	few	-	TRBV7-2	TGTGCCAGCAGCCCTAAGCGTCTGCTCACTGAAGCTTTCTTT	CASSPKRLLTEAFF
TRBJ2-3	many	-	TRBV5-1	TGCGCCAGCGGCCCGAGAGGGGGGGAGACAGATACGCAGTATTTT	CASGPRGGETDTQYF
TRBJ1-6	many	-	TRBV27	TGTGCCAGCAGTTTTGGGGCGAATTCACCCCTCCACTTT	CASSFGANSPLHF